Presented here are 17 T cell receptor beta chains from one specimen sequenced in a study of blood T cell repertoires in COVID-19. The data were produced by immunoSEQ multiplex PCR, yet TCRdb's version contains in-frame clones alone and is incomplete. There are under 300,000 clones in the sample; approximately 79% occur only once, and around 3.6% lies in the top ten. The sample consisted of peripheral blood. Source of these receptors: a woman between 40 and 55 years old with active or convalescent COVID-19.

The chain recombines TRBV28 with TRBJ2-1; TRBD1 agrees at 8 bases. The CDR3 has 15 residues. The trim removed 2 bases at V and 5 bases at J, leaving 5 bases unmatched. Per germline, CDR1 MDHEN and CDR2 SYDVKM. CDR3 DNA: TGTGCCAGCAGTTTACCGGGACAGGTGAACAATGAGCAGTTCTTC. Translated, it gives CASSLPGQVNNEQFF.

The rearrangement joins TRBV4-2 to TRBJ2-1, with D maybe TRBD1 (7 bases). The V end was cut by 0 bases, the J end by 7 bases, with 10 bases between. Germline CDR1 LGHNA, CDR2 YNFKEQ. CDR3 length: 14 amino acids. The CDR3 DNA follows: TGTGCCAGCAGCCAAGATCCAGGGGGGAATGAGCAGTTCTTC. Its protein product is CASSQDPGGNEQFF.

This CDR3 reads CASSQTVIHGYTF. In DNA form, the CDR3 reads TGTGCCAGTAGCCAAACAGTGATCCATGGCTACACCTTC. This rearrangement joins TRBV19 to TRBJ1-2; D remains unclear. This CDR3 has 13 residues. V lost 6 bases, J lost 6 bases, and 14 bases lay in between. Germline CDR1 LNHDA, CDR2 SQIVND (reference sequence).

The rearrangement joins TRBV4-1 to TRBJ1-2; the D gene is possibly TRBD1 (5 bases). This CDR3 has 16 residues. The germline CDR1 and CDR2 sequences are MGHRA and YSYEKL. V lost 1 base, J lost 0 bases, and 12 bases lay in between. The CDR3 sequence: CASSQVVTASNYGYTF. CDR3 in DNA: TGCGCCAGCAGCCAAGTTGTGACAGCCTCTAACTATGGCTACACCTTC.

The chain links TRBV6-1 to TRBJ1-1, with TRBD1 as a possible D gene (6 bases). V was clipped by 3 bases and J by 5 bases, with 13 bases between them. The germline gives CDR1 MNHNS, CDR2 SASEGT. The CDR3 runs 14 residues. CDR3 protein: CASSDRGASTEAFF. CDR3 DNA: TGTGCCAGCAGTGACCGGGGGGCTAGTACTGAAGCTTTCTTT.

The chain links TRBV15 to TRBJ1-1, with 9 bases fitting TRBD1. The CDR3 consists of 17 residues. CDR1 is LNHNV and CDR2 is YYDKDF in the germline V gene (reference sequence). J lost 1 base, V lost 3 bases, and 9 bases had no gene match. CDR3 DNA sequence: TGTGCCACCAGCAGGGGAGGACAGGGGAGGGGGAACACTGAAGCTTTCTTT. As protein: CATSRGGQGRGNTEAFF.

There are a few counts of this clone. V gene TRBV5-1 combines with J gene TRBJ2-7; tentative D call: TRBD2 (6 bases). The germline V gene encodes CDR1 SGHRS and CDR2 YFSETQ. Trimming cost V 0 bases and J 6 bases, with 10 bases left between them. The CDR3 has 13 amino acids. In DNA form, the CDR3 reads TGCGCCAGCAGCTTGGAGGAGGGTAGCGAGCAGTACTTC. Translated, it gives CASSLEEGSEQYF.

V is TRBV2 and J is TRBJ2-7; TRBD2 matches at 11 bases. V was clipped by 7 bases and J by 3 bases; unmatched bases: 8. CDR3 length: 15 residues. From germline, CDR1 is SNHLY and CDR2 FYNNEI. In DNA, the CDR3 is TGTGCCAGCACCTACCAGACTAGCGGGATCTACGAGCAGTACTTC. Translation gives CASTYQTSGIYEQYF.

This clone was seen a single time. The V call is TRBV29-1, the J call TRBJ1-1, with D hard to call. Germline values: CDR1 SQVTM, CDR2 ANQGSEA. The CDR3 loop spans 11 amino acids. V was shortened by 8 bases and J by 5 bases, with 12 bases between the two germline ends. The CDR3: CSPWSGTEAFF. CDR3 nucleotide sequence: TGCAGCCCGTGGTCCGGGACTGAAGCTTTCTTT.

This clone was seen a few times. The rearrangement uses TRBV28 and TRBJ1-2; the D is unclear. Per the germline V gene, CDR1 is MDHEN and CDR2 is SYDVKM. There are 13 residues in the CDR3. V was cut by 1 base and J by 5 bases, with 8 bases left in between. The chain's CDR3 is CASSLSVVYGYTF. For the CDR3, the DNA is TGTGCCAGCAGTTTATCAGTCGTATATGGCTACACCTTC.

This sequence joins TRBV5-5 and TRBJ1-5, with D hard to call. This CDR3 comprises 15 residues. Germline V gene sequence: CDR1 SGHKS, CDR2 YYEKEE (reference sequence). Trimming shortened V by 0 bases and J by 5 bases, and 12 bases separated the two germline ends. CDR3 sequence reads: CASSLGLITYQPQHF. In DNA, the CDR3 is TGTGCCAGCAGCTTGGGACTGATTACTTATCAGCCCCAGCATTTT. The full variable domain, rest sourced from reference TRBV5-5 and TRBJ1-5, is DAGVTQSPTHLIKTRGQQVTLRCSPISGHKSVSWYQQVLGQGPQFIFQYYEKEERGRGNFPDRFSARQFPNYSSELNVNALLLGDSALYLCASSLGLITYQPQHFGDGTRLSIL.

This clone was observed a handful of times. The chain has TRBV16 and TRBJ2-4, with D possibly being TRBD1 (6 bases). CDR3 size: 15 residues. Trimming took 2 bases from V and 5 from J, leaving 13 bases between them. The germline V gene has CDR1 KGHSY and CDR2 FQNENV. CDR3 bases: TGTGCCAGCAGCCAACGGACAGCCTTAGAAAACATTCAGTACTTC. Translation: CASSQRTALENIQYF.

This clone was observed a few times. The chain links TRBV14 to TRBJ2-5, with TRBD2 as a possible D gene (5 bases). V lost 3 bases to trimming and J lost 5 bases, with 13 bases between them. This CDR3 has 14 residues. Germline V gene data show CDR1 as SGHDN and CDR2 as FVKESK. DNA of the CDR3: TGTGCCAGCAGCCAGGGAGATAGAAGGGAGACCCAGTACTTC. Its translation is CASSQGDRRETQYF.

V is TRBV11-1 and J is TRBJ1-2; D might be TRBD1 (6 bases). Trimming took 4 bases from V and 2 from J, leaving 11 bases between them. CDR3 length: 14 residues. Germline CDR1 is SGHAT and CDR2 is FQDESV (reference sequence). The CDR3 DNA reads TGTGCCAGCAGCTCCCGAAGGGGGAACTATGGCTACACCTTC. Its translation is CASSSRRGNYGYTF.

V is TRBV7-3 and J is TRBJ2-3; D uncertain. The CDR3 extends over 13 amino acids. V was pared by 6 bases and J by 2 bases, with 9 bases between. The germline V gene encodes CDR1 SGHTA and CDR2 FQGTGA. CDR3 nucleotide sequence: TGTGCCAGCAGTTCCGACTCCACAGATACGCAGTATTTT. It translates to CASSSDSTDTQYF. Full variable domain (remainder filled in from reference TRBV7-3 and TRBJ2-3): GAGVSQTPSNKVTEKGKYVELRCDPISGHTALYWYRQSLGQGPEFLIYFQGTGAADDSGLPNDRFFAVRPEGSVSTLKIQRTERGDSAVYLCASSSDSTDTQYFGPGTRLTVL.

The genes are TRBV10-2 and TRBJ1-5, with D unclear. Trimming stripped 0 bases from V and 5 bases from J, with 8 bases between. CDR3 length: 14 residues. Germline V gene lookup returns CDR1 WSHSY and CDR2 SAAADI. CDR3 sequence: CASSESAGYQPQHF. The CDR3 bases are TGCGCCAGCAGTGAGTCCGCGGGGTATCAGCCCCAGCATTTT.

The chain combines TRBV7-9 with TRBJ2-7, with 14 bases lining up with TRBD2. This CDR3 has 16 residues. CDR1 SEHNR and CDR2 FQNEAQ come from the germline V gene (reference sequence). Trimming cost V 5 bases and J 2 bases; bases outside gene matches: 5. Here the CDR3 reads CASSPRTSGGPYEQYV. CDR3 nucleotides: TGTGCCAGCAGCCCCCGGACTAGCGGGGGGCCCTACGAGCAGTACGTC.